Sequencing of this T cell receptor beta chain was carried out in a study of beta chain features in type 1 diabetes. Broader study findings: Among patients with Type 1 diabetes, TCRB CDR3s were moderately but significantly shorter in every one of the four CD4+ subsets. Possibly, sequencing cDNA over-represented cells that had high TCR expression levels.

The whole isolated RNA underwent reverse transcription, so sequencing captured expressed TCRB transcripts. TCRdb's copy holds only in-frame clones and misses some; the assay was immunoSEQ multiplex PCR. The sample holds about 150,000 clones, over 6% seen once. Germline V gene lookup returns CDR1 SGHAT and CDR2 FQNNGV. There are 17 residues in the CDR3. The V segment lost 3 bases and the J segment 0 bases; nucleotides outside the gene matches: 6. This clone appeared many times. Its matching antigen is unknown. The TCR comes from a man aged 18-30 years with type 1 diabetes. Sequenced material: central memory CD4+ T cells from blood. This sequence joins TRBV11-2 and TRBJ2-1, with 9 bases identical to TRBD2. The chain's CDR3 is CASSFGSGGFSYNEQFF. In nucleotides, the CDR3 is TGTGCCAGCAGCTTTGGCAGCGGGGGGTTCTCCTACAATGAGCAGTTCTTC.